This T cell receptor (beta chain) appears in the sequencing data of a study of cytomegalovirus exposure and HLA in healthy donors. Study-level information: The Caucasian-associated ancestry cluster contained approximately 81% of the approximately 400 genotyped donors.

The PCR used 60 Vbeta and 13 Jbeta primers. Libraries were prepared by immunoSEQ multiplex PCR; TCRdb keeps only in-frame clonotypes and omits some of them. The sample has about 140,000 clones; approximately 84% are singletons. This clone was seen a few times. The ends were cut back, 5 bases at V and 2 bases at J, with 22 bases in the middle. The CDR3 length is 18 residues. In germline, CDR1 is SGHVS, CDR2 FQNEAQ. This sequence originates from a woman in her thirties or forties in good health and CMV-seronegative. The sequenced sample was PBMCs. The rearrangement uses TRBV7-8 and TRBJ1-5, with unresolved D. CDR3 in amino acids: CASSPRTGWESGNQPQHF. The CDR3 DNA reads TGTGCCAGCAGCCCCAGAACGGGATGGGAAAGTGGCAATCAGCCCCAGCATTTT.